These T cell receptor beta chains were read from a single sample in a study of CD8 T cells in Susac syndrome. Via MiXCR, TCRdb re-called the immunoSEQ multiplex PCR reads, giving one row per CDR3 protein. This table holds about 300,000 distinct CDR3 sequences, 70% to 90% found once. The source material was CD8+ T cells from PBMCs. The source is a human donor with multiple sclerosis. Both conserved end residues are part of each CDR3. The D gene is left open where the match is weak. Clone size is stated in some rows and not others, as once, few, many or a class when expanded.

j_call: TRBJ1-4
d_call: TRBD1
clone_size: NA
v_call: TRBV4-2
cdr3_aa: CASTSSRGLWEKLFF
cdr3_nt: TGTGCCAGCACCTCATCCAGGGGGCTTTGGGAAAAACTGTTTTTT

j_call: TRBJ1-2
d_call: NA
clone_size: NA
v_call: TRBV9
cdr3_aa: CASSVGDGPTHNYGYTF
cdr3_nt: TGTGCCAGCAGCGTAGGGGACGGACCAACTCACAACTATGGCTACACCTTC

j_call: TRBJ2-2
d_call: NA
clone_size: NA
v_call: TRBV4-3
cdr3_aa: CASSSPFPRSGAGELFF
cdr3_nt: TGCGCCAGCAGTTCTCCCTTTCCCCGGTCCGGCGCCGGGGAGCTGTTTTTT

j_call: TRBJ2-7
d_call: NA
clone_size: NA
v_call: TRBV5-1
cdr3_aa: CASSLLPGTYEQYF
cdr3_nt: TGCGCCAGCAGCTTATTACCAGGGACCTACGAGCAGTACTTC

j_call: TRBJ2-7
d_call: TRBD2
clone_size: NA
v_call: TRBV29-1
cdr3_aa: CSVLWVPGLAGATGYEQYF
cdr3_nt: TGCAGCGTGCTCTGGGTTCCGGGACTAGCGGGAGCAACCGGCTACGAGCAGTACTTC

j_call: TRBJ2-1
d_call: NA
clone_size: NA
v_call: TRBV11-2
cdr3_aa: CASSLDHPGTYYEQFF
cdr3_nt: TGTGCCAGCAGCTTAGACCACCCCGGGACCTACTATGAGCAGTTCTTC

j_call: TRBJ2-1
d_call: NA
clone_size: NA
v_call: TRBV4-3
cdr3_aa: CASSQDLADPYNEQFF
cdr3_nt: TGCGCCAGCAGCCAAGATCTGGCAGATCCCTACAATGAGCAGTTCTTC

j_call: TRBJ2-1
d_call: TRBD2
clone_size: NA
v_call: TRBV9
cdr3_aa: CASSETGTSKGSSYNEQFF
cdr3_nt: TGTGCCAGCAGCGAAACCGGGACTAGTAAAGGGAGCTCCTACAATGAGCAGTTCTTC

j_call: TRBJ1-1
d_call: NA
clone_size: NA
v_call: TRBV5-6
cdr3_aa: CASSFPVSSPIPGTEAFF
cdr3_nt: TGTGCCAGCAGCTTTCCTGTGTCCTCCCCGATCCCAGGCACTGAAGCTTTCTTT

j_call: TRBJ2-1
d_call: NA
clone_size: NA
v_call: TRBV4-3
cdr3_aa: CASSQETADREDYNEQFF
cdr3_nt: TGCGCCAGCAGCCAAGAAACCGCCGACAGGGAGGACTACAATGAGCAGTTCTTC

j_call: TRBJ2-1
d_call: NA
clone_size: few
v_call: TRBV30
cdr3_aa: CAWSVGAGYNEQFF
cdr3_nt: TGTGCCTGGAGTGTAGGAGCAGGGTACAATGAGCAGTTCTTC

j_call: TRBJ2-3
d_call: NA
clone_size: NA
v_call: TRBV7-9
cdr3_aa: CASSLTGNTDTQYF
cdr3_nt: TGTGCCAGCAGCTTAACCGGGAACACAGATACGCAGTATTTT

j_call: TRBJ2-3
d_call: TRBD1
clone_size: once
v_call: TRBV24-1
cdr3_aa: CATSDLGTDTDTQYF
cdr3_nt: TGTGCCACCAGTGATTTGGGGACAGACACAGATACGCAGTATTTT

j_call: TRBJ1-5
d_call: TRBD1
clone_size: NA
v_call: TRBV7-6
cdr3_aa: CASSSGTGGRHSNQPQHF
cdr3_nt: TGTGCCAGCAGCTCCGGGACAGGGGGCCGGCATAGCAATCAGCCCCAGCATTTT

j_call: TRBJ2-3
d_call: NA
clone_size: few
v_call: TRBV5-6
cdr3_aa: CASSPDSSTDTQYF
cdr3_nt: TGTGCCAGCAGCCCGGACAGCAGCACAGATACGCAGTATTTT

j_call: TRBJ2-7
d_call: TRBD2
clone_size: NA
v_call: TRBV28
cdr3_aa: CASSPLTLTSRSSYEQYF
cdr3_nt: TGTGCCAGCAGTCCTCTAACCCTGACTAGCAGAAGCTCCTACGAGCAGTACTTC

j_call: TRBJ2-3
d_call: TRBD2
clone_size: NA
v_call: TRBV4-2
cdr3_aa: CASSQEALAGFGTDTQYF
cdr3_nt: TGTGCCAGCAGCCAAGAGGCACTAGCGGGATTTGGCACAGATACGCAGTATTTT

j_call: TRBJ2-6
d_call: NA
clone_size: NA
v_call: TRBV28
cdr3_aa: CASSFRGANVLTF
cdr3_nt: TGTGCCAGCAGTTTCCGAGGGGCCAACGTCCTGACTTTC

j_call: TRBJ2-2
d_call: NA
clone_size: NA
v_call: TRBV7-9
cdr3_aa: CASSLAGATGELFF
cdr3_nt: TGTGCCAGCAGCTTAGCGGGAGCCACCGGGGAGCTGTTTTTT

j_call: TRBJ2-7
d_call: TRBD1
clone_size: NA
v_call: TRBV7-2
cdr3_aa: CASSWTGPYEQYF
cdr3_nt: TGTGCCAGCAGCTGGACAGGCCCCTACGAGCAGTACTTC

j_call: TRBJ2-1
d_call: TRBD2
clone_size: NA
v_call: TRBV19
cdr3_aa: CASSIVAELAGGNEQFF
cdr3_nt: TGTGCCAGTAGTATAGTTGCGGAACTAGCGGGAGGCAATGAGCAGTTCTTC

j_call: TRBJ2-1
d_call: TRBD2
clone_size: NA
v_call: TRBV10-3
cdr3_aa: CAISDIGDPEAGDGSNEQFF
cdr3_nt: TGTGCCATCAGTGACATTGGGGATCCCGAAGCGGGGGATGGTTCAAATGAGCAGTTCTTC

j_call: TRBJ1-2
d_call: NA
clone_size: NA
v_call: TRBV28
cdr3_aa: CASSRRGDYGYTF
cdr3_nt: TGTGCCAGCAGTCGTAGAGGAGACTATGGCTACACCTTC

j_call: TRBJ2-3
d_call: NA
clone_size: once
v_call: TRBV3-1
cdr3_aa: CASSQPTGPTDTQYF
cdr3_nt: TGTGCCAGCAGCCAACCAACAGGGCCCACAGACACGCAGTATTTT

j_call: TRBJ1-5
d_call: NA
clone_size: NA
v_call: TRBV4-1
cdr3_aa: CASSQWSDQPQHF
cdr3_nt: TGCGCCAGCAGCCAATGGTCCGATCAGCCCCAGCATTTT

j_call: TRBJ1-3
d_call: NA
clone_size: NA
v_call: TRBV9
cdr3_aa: CASSVAWGAGNTIYF
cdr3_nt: TGTGCCAGCAGCGTAGCTTGGGGGGCGGGAAACACCATATATTTT